Below, 3 T cell receptor beta chains from the same sample are listed, as sequenced in a study of cytomegalovirus exposure and HLA in healthy donors. The PCR used 60 Vbeta and 13 Jbeta primers. TCRdb's table, derived via immunoSEQ multiplex PCR, lists solely in-frame clones and lacks some. This sample has around 120,000 clones, with 83% found just once. Sample: PBMCs. The receptors stem from a girl aged 2-10 years in good health and CMV-seronegative.

The chain carries TRBV7-2 and TRBJ2-3; D possibly corresponds to TRBD2 (6 bases). The length of the CDR3 is 15 residues. Per the germline V gene, CDR1 is SGHTA and CDR2 is FQGNSA. V was clipped by 8 bases and J by 1 base, with 16 bases between them. CDR3 nucleotides: TGTGCCAGCGGGGTATTCGGGGGAGGCACAGATACGCAGTATTTT. Residues: CASGVFGGGTDTQYF.

The rearrangement links TRBV7-2 to TRBJ2-3, with D possibly TRBD2 on 5 matching bases. The germline V gene has CDR1 SGHTA and CDR2 FQGNSA. Deletions cut 5 bases from V and 6 bases from J, with 15 bases between. CDR3 length: 14 residues. The DNA for the CDR3 is TGTGCCAGCAGCCCTGAGGGCTATTTGGATACGCAGTATTTT. It translates to CASSPEGYLDTQYF.

J is TRBJ1-1 and V is TRBV7-9, with D tentatively TRBD1 (5 bases). Germline V CDR1 and CDR2: SEHNR, FQNEAQ (reference sequence). Trimming took 2 bases from V and 4 from J, leaving 17 bases between them. The CDR3 is 16 amino acids. Here the CDR3 reads CASSLPNQGGGTEAFF. Written as DNA, the CDR3 is TGTGCCAGCAGCTTACCGAACCAGGGAGGCGGCACTGAAGCTTTCTTT.